One sample yielded the 30 T cell receptor beta chains listed below, sequenced in a study of radiation and T cells in renal cell carcinoma. Treatment given: 15 Gy SBRT to primary tumor, nephrectomy 4 weeks later. Assay used: immunoSEQ multiplex PCR; TCRdb lists only in-frame clones, some missing. This table has 15,000 to 20,000 clones, less than 65% appearing once. The sequencing used tumor tissue, collected from a patient whose treatment included radiotherapy and nephrectomy. The receptors come from a man aged 50 to 59 with renal cell carcinoma.

This chain joins TRBV7-2 and TRBJ2-3, with TRBD2 matching over 8 bases. This CDR3 is 16 amino acids long. CDR1 is SGHTA and CDR2 is FQGNSA in the germline V gene. V shed 11 bases and J 3 bases; nucleotides not matched to a gene: 16. DNA for the CDR3: TGTGCCCTTGGGGAGACTTCGGGGGGGCCTACAGATACGCAGTATTTT. Translation: CALGETSGGPTDTQYF.

The chain is built from TRBV13 and TRBJ1-1; unclear D gene. The CDR3 consists of 13 residues. V shed 1 base and J shed 2 bases, with 5 bases lying between them. Germline V gene lookup returns CDR1 PRHDT and CDR2 FYEKMQ (reference sequence). The CDR3 nucleotides read TGTGCCAGCAGCTTAGAGACCAACACTGAAGCTTTCTTT. Translated: CASSLETNTEAFF. The full variable domain, with the rest looked up from reference TRBV13 and TRBJ1-1, is AAGVIQSPRHLIKEKRETATLKCYPIPRHDTVYWYQQGPGQDPQFLISFYEKMQSDKGSIPDRFSAQQFSDYHSELNMSSLELGDSALYFCASSLETNTEAFFGQGTRLTVV.

This CDR3 reads CASSVAGTSGYEQYF. The CDR3 nucleotides are TGTGCCAGCAGCGTAGCCGGGACTAGCGGATACGAGCAGTACTTC. The chain carries TRBV28 and TRBJ2-7; 11 bases fit TRBD2. CDR1 is MDHEN and CDR2 is SYDVKM in the germline V gene. CDR3 length equals 15 residues. V dropped 6 bases and J dropped 4; count of bases not matched to a gene: 8.

In this sample, this clone is medium-sized. As DNA, the CDR3 is TGCGCCAGCAGCCCCTCTGGGGGGAGAAATTCACCCCTCCACTTT. Its protein product is CASSPSGGRNSPLHF. This chain links TRBV5-1 with TRBJ1-6; TRBD1 is a possible D gene (5 bases). V shed 4 bases and J shed 7 bases, with 15 bases lying between them. Germline V CDR1 and CDR2: SGHRS, YFSETQ. The length of the CDR3 is 15 residues.

This sequence joins TRBV10-3 and TRBJ2-2; TRBD1 aligns across 9 bases. After removal of 10 bases from V and 2 bases from J, the junction contained 11 bases not matched to a gene. The germline CDR1 and CDR2 sequences are ENHRY and SYGVKD. CDR3 length: 16 residues. The CDR3 here is CATRDRDRENTGELFF. The CDR3 DNA follows: TGTGCCACCAGGGACCGGGACAGGGAAAACACCGGGGAGCTGTTTTTT.

This sequence joins TRBV29-1 and TRBJ2-7; D perhaps matches TRBD1 (6 bases). Germline assignment: CDR1 SQVTM and CDR2 ANQGSEA. This CDR3 comprises 15 residues. V gave up 3 bases and J gave up 0 bases, with 15 bases separating them. CDR3 sequence reads: CSVESPGHGSYEQYF. In DNA, the CDR3 is TGCAGCGTTGAGTCACCGGGACATGGCTCCTACGAGCAGTACTTC.

CDR3 nucleotide sequence: TGTGCCATCAGTGAAAACCAGGGAGGTAACAATCAGCCCCAGCATTTT. Its translation: CAISENQGGNNQPQHF. The chain has TRBV10-3 and TRBJ1-5; TRBD1 might be the D (5 bases). The V end was cut by 3 bases, the J end by 3 bases, with 15 bases between. This CDR3 has 16 residues. Germline CDR1 ENHRY, CDR2 SYGVKD.

At least ten counts were recorded for this clone. V and J are TRBV10-3 and TRBJ2-5; 10 bases match TRBD1. The CDR3 loop spans 16 amino acids. J gave up 1 base and V 2 bases, and 4 bases lay outside the gene matches. The germline V gene encodes CDR1 ENHRY and CDR2 SYGVKD. CDR3: CAISEGDRGPQETQYF. CDR3 nucleotide sequence: TGTGCCATCAGTGAGGGGGACAGGGGCCCCCAAGAGACCCAGTACTTC.

A few counts support this clone. The chain employs TRBV28 and TRBJ2-7, with 12 nucleotides matching TRBD2. J was trimmed by 2 bases and V by 8 bases; bases with no gene match: 4. This CDR3 has 14 amino acids. Looked up from germline, CDR1 is MDHEN and CDR2 is SYDVKM. In nucleotides, the CDR3 is TGTGCCAGCCTCAGGACTAGCGGGACCTACGAGCAGTACTTC. Amino acid sequence: CASLRTSGTYEQYF.

This clone is a singleton in its sample. The chain has TRBV5-6 and TRBJ2-7; D is perhaps TRBD2 (5 bases). This CDR3 has 15 amino acids. Trimming removed 4 bases at V and 4 bases at J, with 18 bases between. Germline CDR1 reads SGHDT; CDR2 reads YYEEEE. The CDR3 protein is CASSPDPSPGYEQYF. The CDR3 region has the DNA TGTGCCAGCAGCCCGGACCCCAGCCCGGGATACGAGCAGTACTTC.

This rearrangement joins TRBV4-1 to TRBJ2-7, with 8 bases matching TRBD1. The CDR3 totals 18 residues. The V segment lost 1 base and the J segment 3 bases; nucleotides outside the gene matches: 14. Germline assignment: CDR1 MGHRA and CDR2 YSYEKL. The CDR3 region has the DNA TGCGCCAGCAGCCAAGGCTATGGCCCGGGACAGGCAAACTACGAGCAGTACTTC. Protein product: CASSQGYGPGQANYEQYF.

The chain recombines TRBV14 with TRBJ2-7, with no clear D. Trimming cost V 0 bases and J 5 bases, with 8 bases left between them. CDR3 length equals 13 residues. The germline gives CDR1 SGHDN, CDR2 FVKESK. This CDR3 is CASSQDIKDEQYF. DNA for the CDR3: TGTGCCAGCAGCCAAGATATTAAGGACGAGCAGTACTTC.

This chain joins TRBV30 and TRBJ2-3; TRBD2 is a possible D gene (6 bases). The germline V gene encodes CDR1 GTSNPN and CDR2 SVGIG (reference sequence). This CDR3 spans 17 amino acids. V was pared by 0 bases and J by 0 bases, with 16 bases between. The CDR3 DNA sequence: TGTGCCTGGAGTGTATCGTGGGGGGAGGCTAGCACAGATACGCAGTATTTT. Its translation: CAWSVSWGEASTDTQYF.

The chain couples TRBV9 to TRBJ2-3; D could derive from TRBD1 or TRBD2 (5 bases each). Germline V gene lookup returns CDR1 SGDLS and CDR2 YYNGEE. The V end lost 9 bases, the J end lost 0 bases, and 11 bases lay between the germline ends. CDR3 size: 13 residues. DNA of the CDR3: TGTGCCACCCAGGGAGTCAGCACAGATACGCAGTATTTT. It specifies CATQGVSTDTQYF.

This clone has only a few counts. The rearrangement links TRBV29-1 to TRBJ1-1, with 10 nucleotides matching TRBD1. The J segment lost 3 bases and the V segment lost 1 base, leaving 2 bases of the junction unmatched. The length of the CDR3 is 14 residues. Germline CDR1 reads SQVTM; CDR2 reads ANQGSEA. For the CDR3, the DNA is TGCAGCGTTGAAGGGGACAGGGGTGACACTGAAGCTTTCTTT. Translated: CSVEGDRGDTEAFF.

CDR3 in DNA: TGTGCCAGCAGCTTAGAGGGACGCTCTGGAAACACCATATATTTT. Amino acids: CASSLEGRSGNTIYF. The J gene is TRBJ1-3, the V gene TRBV11-1; D possibly corresponds to TRBD1 (5 bases). This CDR3 spans 15 amino acids. The V gene's germline CDR1 is SGHAT and CDR2 FQDESV (reference sequence). The V end lost 1 base, the J end lost 0 bases, and 7 bases lay between the germline ends.

The chain has TRBV6-1 and TRBJ2-2; D is possibly TRBD1 (5 bases). Germline lookup yields CDR1 MNHNS and CDR2 SASEGT. V shed 2 bases and J shed 1 base, with 8 bases lying between them. The CDR3 runs to 15 residues. CDR3 DNA sequence: TGTGCCAGCAGTGAAATGGACATGAACACCGGGGAGCTGTTTTTT. Residues: CASSEMDMNTGELFF.

The V call is TRBV11-2, the J call TRBJ1-2, with TRBD1 matching 9 bases. The CDR3 runs to 14 residues. Per germline, CDR1 SGHAT and CDR2 FQNNGV. V dropped 6 bases and J dropped 4; count of bases not matched to a gene: 6. CDR3 bases: TGTGCCAGCAGTTTCCCGGGACAGGGCTATGGCTACACCTTC. Translating it yields CASSFPGQGYGYTF.

CDR3 sequence: CASSLFWTARDEKLFF. The CDR3, as DNA: TGTGCCAGCAGTTTATTCTGGACAGCAAGGGATGAAAAACTGTTTTTT. The chain has TRBV27 and TRBJ1-4; weak D call: TRBD1 (6 bases). The germline CDR1 and CDR2 sequences are MNHEY and SMNVEV (reference sequence). Trimming removed 1 base from V and 6 bases from J, with 15 bases in between. There are 16 residues in the CDR3.

This rearrangement joins TRBV30 to TRBJ1-3, with no clear D. The CDR3 extends over 15 amino acids. The V gene's germline CDR1 is GTSNPN and CDR2 SVGIG (reference sequence). The germline V and J ends were trimmed by 7 bases and 0 bases, with 16 bases remaining between them. CDR3 nucleotides: TGTGCCTCGAATCCCAGAGTCCTCTCTGGAAACACCATATATTTT. It codes for CASNPRVLSGNTIYF.

The chain carries TRBV9 and TRBJ1-2; 8 bases fit TRBD1. V was clipped by 4 bases and J by 5 bases; unmatched bases: 10. CDR1 is SGDLS and CDR2 is YYNGEE in the germline V gene. The CDR3 runs to 15 residues. CDR3 nucleotides: TGTGCCAGCAGCACCCGGACAGGGTACGGGTATGGCTACACCTTC. Its translation is CASSTRTGYGYGYTF.

This clone was detected once. The chain combines TRBV2 with TRBJ2-3, with D unclear. V was clipped by 6 bases and J by 0 bases, with 10 bases between them. Germline V gene data show CDR1 as SNHLY and CDR2 as FYNNEI. There are 14 residues in the CDR3. CDR3 loop: CASRVTRSTDTQYF. The CDR3 coding sequence is TGTGCCAGCAGGGTGACCCGAAGCACAGATACGCAGTATTTT.

This chain uses TRBV5-1 with TRBJ2-7; perhaps TRBD1 as D (6 bases). Trimming cost V 5 bases and J 0 bases, with 18 bases left between them. The length of the CDR3 is 16 residues. The germline gives CDR1 SGHRS, CDR2 YFSETQ. CDR3 residues: CASRDRRGTISYEQYF. CDR3 DNA sequence: TGCGCCAGCAGGGACCGAAGAGGGACAATCTCCTACGAGCAGTACTTC. The whole variable domain, remainder taken from reference TRBV5-1 and TRBJ2-7, is KAGVTQTPRYLIKTRGQQVTLSCSPISGHRSVSWYQQTPGQGLQFLFEYFSETQRNKGNFPGRFSGRQFSNSRSEMNVSTLELGDSALYLCASRDRRGTISYEQYFGPGTRLTVT.

The J gene is TRBJ2-7, the V gene TRBV2; the match to TRBD1 covers 7 bases. This CDR3 region has 13 residues. Germline V CDR1 and CDR2: SNHLY, FYNNEI. Losses at the gene ends were 6 bases for V and 2 bases for J; bases not matched to a gene: 4. As DNA, the CDR3 is TGTGCCAGCAGACAGGGGCCGACCTACGAGCAGTACTTC. It codes for CASRQGPTYEQYF.

The V gene is TRBV2, the J gene TRBJ2-6; D call uncertain. The germline gives CDR1 SNHLY, CDR2 FYNNEI. Trimming shortened V by 3 bases and J by 0 bases, and 3 bases separated the two germline ends. The CDR3 is made up of 14 amino acids. In DNA form, the CDR3 reads TGTGCCAGCAGTGATGACTCTGGGGCCAACGTCCTGACTTTC. This translates into CASSDDSGANVLTF.

This sequence joins TRBV9 and TRBJ1-2, with D unresolved. The CDR3 has 14 amino acids. Trimming shortened V by 4 bases and J by 2 bases, and 12 bases separated the two germline ends. Germline V gene data show CDR1 as SGDLS and CDR2 as YYNGEE. The CDR3 region has the DNA TGTGCCAGCAGCCCCCTCGGGCAGAACTATGGCTACACCTTC. It encodes CASSPLGQNYGYTF.

V is TRBV30 and J is TRBJ2-3; 12 nucleotides align to TRBD2. After removal of 4 bases from V and 6 bases from J, the junction contained 8 bases not matched to a gene. This CDR3 region has 15 residues. CDR1 GTSNPN and CDR2 SVGIG come from the germline V gene (reference sequence). The CDR3 reads CAWTGLAGGVDTQYF. As DNA, the CDR3 is TGTGCCTGGACCGGGCTAGCGGGGGGGGTGGATACGCAGTATTTT. Based on the CDR3 plus reference TRBV30 and TRBJ2-3, the full variable domain is SQTIHQWPATLVQPVGSPLSLECTVEGTSNPNLYWYRQAAGRGLQLLFYSVGIGQISSEVPQNLSASRPQDRQFILSSKKLLLSDSGFYLCAWTGLAGGVDTQYFGPGTRLTVL.

V gene TRBV6-5 combines with J gene TRBJ2-7; 7 bases fit TRBD2. V lost 2 bases to trimming and J lost 2 bases; unmatched junction nucleotides: 9. Germline V CDR1 and CDR2: MNHEY, SVGAGI. This CDR3 spans 16 amino acids. CDR3 residues: CASSYSLRGGAYEQYF. For the CDR3, the DNA is TGTGCCAGCAGTTACAGTTTGAGGGGAGGGGCCTACGAGCAGTACTTC.

The rearrangement uses TRBV27 and TRBJ2-7; perhaps D is TRBD1 or TRBD2 (5 bases each). The CDR3 spans 15 residues. The V gene's germline CDR1 is MNHEY and CDR2 SMNVEV (reference sequence). V was cut by 2 bases and J by 0 bases, with 11 bases left in between. DNA for the CDR3: TGTGCCAGCAGTTTAAGAGGGGACGCCTCCTACGAGCAGTACTTC. This gives the protein CASSLRGDASYEQYF.

J is TRBJ1-6 and V is TRBV28; D remains unclear. Germline V gene sequence: CDR1 MDHEN, CDR2 SYDVKM. Trimming took 3 bases from V and 8 from J, leaving 8 bases between them. The CDR3 loop spans 13 amino acids. The CDR3 bases are TGTGCCAGCAGTTTGCCCGGGGATTCACCCCTCCACTTT. The encoded protein is CASSLPGDSPLHF.